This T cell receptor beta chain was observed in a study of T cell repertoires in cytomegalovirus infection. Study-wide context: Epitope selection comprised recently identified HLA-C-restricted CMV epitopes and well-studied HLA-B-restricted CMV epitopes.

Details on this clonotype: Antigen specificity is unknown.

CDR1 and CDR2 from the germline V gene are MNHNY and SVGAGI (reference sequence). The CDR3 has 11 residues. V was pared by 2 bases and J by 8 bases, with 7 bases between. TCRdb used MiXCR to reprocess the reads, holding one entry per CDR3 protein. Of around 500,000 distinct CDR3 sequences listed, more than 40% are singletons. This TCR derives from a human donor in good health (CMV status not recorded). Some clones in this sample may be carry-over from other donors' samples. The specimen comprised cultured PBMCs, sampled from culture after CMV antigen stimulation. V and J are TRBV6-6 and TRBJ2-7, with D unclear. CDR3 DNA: TGTGCCAGCAGTTACGAGGTAAAGCAGTACTTC. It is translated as CASSYEVKQYF.